Following are 8 T cell receptor beta chains from one sample sequenced in a study of cytomegalovirus exposure and HLA in healthy donors (dated by TCRdb to the late 2010s). The receptor library was made with the immunoSEQ multiplex PCR assay. A mixture of 60 forward primers for TCR Vbeta segments and 13 reverse primers for TCR Jbeta segments was used in the multiplex PCR. TCRdb carries this immuneACCESS record with in-frame sequences only. Its versions omit some clonotypes, under half of them owing to an unresolved V gene in the studies checked, with the rest unexplained. Recorded for this sample are about 110,000 clones; around three quarters of them occurred a single time. The ten largest make up around 5% of the sample. Specimen: PBMCs. The receptors were gathered from a man aged 25-40 years in good health and CMV-seropositive.

The chain is built from TRBV2 and TRBJ2-6; 9 bases match TRBD1. The J segment lost 11 bases and the V segment lost 0 bases, leaving 5 bases of the junction unmatched. Germline V gene lookup returns CDR1 SNHLY and CDR2 FYNNEI. The CDR3 spans 15 residues. This CDR3 is CASSEALRQGDVLTF. CDR3 sequence (DNA): TGTGCCAGCAGTGAAGCGCTTCGACAGGGGGACGTCCTGACTTTC.

V usage is TRBV28 and J usage is TRBJ1-1; the match to TRBD1 covers 7 bases. CDR1 and CDR2 from the germline V gene are MDHEN and SYDVKM. V lost 4 bases to trimming and J lost 1 base; unmatched junction nucleotides: 9. CDR3 size: 16 residues. The CDR3 sequence is CASSSPGGFGNTEAFF. As DNA, the CDR3 is TGTGCCAGCAGTTCACCAGGGGGATTTGGGAACACTGAAGCTTTCTTT.

This chain joins TRBV5-1 and TRBJ2-5; perhaps TRBD2 as D (5 bases). V was shortened by 0 bases and J by 2 bases, with 8 bases between the two germline ends. This CDR3 is 14 amino acids long. Germline CDR1 is SGHRS and CDR2 is YFSETQ. The CDR3 coding sequence is TGCGCCAGCAGCTTGGGAGGGATACAAGAGACCCAGTACTTC. Translating gives CASSLGGIQETQYF.

This clone was seen a few times. This chain uses TRBV2 with TRBJ1-1; 7 bases are a match to TRBD1. After removal of 9 bases from V and 0 bases from J, the junction contained 4 bases not matched to a gene. In germline, CDR1 is SNHLY, CDR2 FYNNEI. This CDR3 comprises 13 residues. The CDR3 DNA follows: TGTGCCAGTCAACAGGGGATGAACACTGAAGCTTTCTTT. This sequence encodes CASQQGMNTEAFF.

DNA of the CDR3: TGTGCCAGCATCTTGGGGGGTTCCTACGAGCAGTACTTC. This sequence encodes CASILGGSYEQYF. The chain uses TRBV6-1 and TRBJ2-5; D might be TRBD2 (6 bases). The J call is in doubt because the DNA end fits TRBJ2-7 better. This CDR3 is built from 13 residues. Germline loops: CDR1 MNHNS, CDR2 SASEGT.

The rearrangement uses TRBV11-2 and TRBJ2-1; 12 bases fit TRBD1. With V trimmed by 5 bases and J by 8 bases, 10 bases remained unmatched. Germline lookup yields CDR1 SGHAT and CDR2 FQNNGV. There are 16 residues in the CDR3. As DNA, the CDR3 is TGTGCCAGCAGCGGTGTGTGGGACAGGGGGCCTGATGAGCAGTTCTTC. Translation: CASSGVWDRGPDEQFF.

V usage is TRBV5-4 and J usage is TRBJ1-1, with D hard to call. The V end lost 3 bases, the J end lost 5 bases, and 14 bases lay between the germline ends. Germline V gives CDR1 SGHNT, CDR2 YYREEE (reference sequence). The CDR3 spans 14 residues. CDR3 DNA: TGTGCCAGCAGCTCCACCCTCAGAATGACTGAAGCTTTCTTT. It yields the protein CASSSTLRMTEAFF.

The chain couples TRBV9 to TRBJ1-1, with D maybe TRBD1 (6 bases). Trimming removed 4 bases from V and 0 bases from J, with 7 bases in between. This CDR3 has 13 amino acids. The germline gives CDR1 SGDLS, CDR2 YYNGEE. The CDR3 sequence: CASSRTVNTEAFF. The CDR3 coding sequence is TGTGCCAGCAGCCGGACAGTGAACACTGAAGCTTTCTTT.